These T cell receptor beta chains were read from a single sample in a study of PD-L1 blockade in urothelial cancer. The data were produced by immunoSEQ multiplex PCR, yet TCRdb's version contains in-frame clones alone and is incomplete. The data contain roughly 48,000 clones, approximately 84% of them singletons. Specimen: PBMCs, collected around atezolizumab (anti-PD-L1) treatment. The receptor source for this set is a man aged 35 to 55 with urothelial cancer. Each CDR3 is given with its conserved first and last residue. Fields, in order: J gene, clone size, D gene, V gene, CDR3 protein, CDR3 DNA. The D gene is left open where the match is weak. Clone sizes are given selectively: once, few, many, or a class where the clone is expanded.

J gene: TRBJ1-2
clone size: once
D gene: NA
V gene: TRBV9
CDR3 protein: CASSVATHNYGYTF
CDR3 DNA: TGTGCCAGCAGCGTAGCAACACATAACTATGGCTACACCTTC

J gene: TRBJ2-5
clone size: NA
D gene: NA
V gene: TRBV7-3
CDR3 protein: CASSLEVFKTQYF
CDR3 DNA: TGTGCCAGCAGCTTAGAGGTTTTTAAGACCCAGTACTTC

J gene: TRBJ1-1
clone size: NA
D gene: NA
V gene: TRBV28
CDR3 protein: CASSLVPGNQGMNTEAFF
CDR3 DNA: TGTGCCAGCAGTTTGGTTCCGGGTAACCAGGGGATGAACACTGAAGCTTTCTTT

J gene: TRBJ2-3
clone size: NA
D gene: NA
V gene: TRBV12-5
CDR3 protein: CASGPEFADTQYF
CDR3 DNA: TGTGCTAGTGGTCCCGAGTTTGCGGATACGCAGTATTTT

J gene: TRBJ1-3
clone size: NA
D gene: NA
V gene: TRBV28
CDR3 protein: CASLEGRQNIGNTIYF
CDR3 DNA: TGTGCCAGTTTAGAGGGGAGGCAGAATATCGGAAACACCATATATTTT

J gene: TRBJ2-5
clone size: NA
D gene: NA
V gene: TRBV7-2
CDR3 protein: CASSLDPLPPQETQYF
CDR3 DNA: TGTGCCAGCAGCTTAGATCCCCTCCCCCCCCAAGAGACCCAGTACTTC

J gene: TRBJ1-2
clone size: NA
D gene: NA
V gene: TRBV5-6
CDR3 protein: CASSGWTVSNYGYTF
CDR3 DNA: TGTGCCAGCAGCGGGTGGACAGTCTCTAACTATGGCTACACCTTC

J gene: TRBJ2-1
clone size: once
D gene: TRBD2
V gene: TRBV6-5
CDR3 protein: CASSYRPSGTYNEQFF
CDR3 DNA: TGTGCCAGCAGTTACAGGCCCAGCGGGACGTACAATGAGCAGTTCTTC

J gene: TRBJ2-3
clone size: NA
D gene: TRBD1
V gene: TRBV30
CDR3 protein: CAWSEQGAGTDTQYF
CDR3 DNA: TGTGCCTGGAGTGAACAGGGGGCCGGCACAGATACGCAGTATTTT

J gene: TRBJ2-7
clone size: NA
D gene: TRBD1
V gene: TRBV10-3
CDR3 protein: CAISEPGAGGVYEQYF
CDR3 DNA: TGTGCCATCAGTGAGCCCGGTGCAGGGGGTGTTTACGAGCAGTACTTC

J gene: TRBJ2-1
clone size: NA
D gene: NA
V gene: TRBV5-1
CDR3 protein: CASSLLDNNEQFF
CDR3 DNA: TGCGCCAGCAGCTTGCTGGACAACAATGAGCAGTTCTTC

J gene: TRBJ2-1
clone size: few
D gene: NA
V gene: TRBV5-6
CDR3 protein: CASSHEAKGDYNEQFF
CDR3 DNA: TGTGCCAGCAGCCACGAAGCCAAAGGGGACTACAATGAGCAGTTCTTC

J gene: TRBJ2-1
clone size: NA
D gene: TRBD2
V gene: TRBV27
CDR3 protein: CASSLFGTSGDNEQFF
CDR3 DNA: TGTGCCAGCAGTTTATTTGGGACTAGCGGAGACAATGAGCAGTTCTTC

J gene: TRBJ2-3
clone size: NA
D gene: NA
V gene: TRBV28
CDR3 protein: CASSFTTGSTDTQYF
CDR3 DNA: TGTGCCAGCAGTTTTACAACAGGTAGCACAGATACGCAGTATTTT

J gene: TRBJ1-3
clone size: NA
D gene: NA
V gene: TRBV7-8
CDR3 protein: CASSLPRHGGPSGNTIYF
CDR3 DNA: TGTGCCAGCAGCCTCCCCAGGCACGGGGGGCCCTCTGGAAACACCATATATTTT